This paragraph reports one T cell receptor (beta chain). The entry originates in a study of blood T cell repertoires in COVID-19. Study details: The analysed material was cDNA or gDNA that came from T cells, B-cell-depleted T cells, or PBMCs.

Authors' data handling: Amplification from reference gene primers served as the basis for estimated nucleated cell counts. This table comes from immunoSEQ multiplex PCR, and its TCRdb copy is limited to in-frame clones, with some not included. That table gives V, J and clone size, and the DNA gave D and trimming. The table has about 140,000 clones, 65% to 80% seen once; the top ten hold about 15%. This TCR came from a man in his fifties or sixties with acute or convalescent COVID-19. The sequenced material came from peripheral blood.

The CDR3 DNA follows: TGTGCCAGCAGCCCAAGGGGACAGGGGACCTACGAGCAGTACTTC. It specifies CASSPRGQGTYEQYF. The chain couples TRBV7-9 to TRBJ2-7; TRBD1 matches 10 bases. Trimming at V came to 5 bases and at J to 2 bases, leaving 6 bases not matched to a gene. The CDR3 is made up of 15 amino acids. Germline CDR1 SEHNR, CDR2 FQNEAQ (reference sequence).